Each of the 12 T cell receptor beta chains below was sequenced from the same sample in a study of T cell responses to AZD1222 COVID-19 vaccine. The protocol was immunoSEQ multiplex PCR, while the TCRdb copy is restricted to in-frame clones and leaves out a portion. The data hold roughly 43,000 clones, with around 80% observed a single time. The specimen comprised peripheral blood, sampled 28 days after the second dose of the MenACWY control vaccine. Receptors originate from an adult who received the MenACWY meningococcal vaccine as a control.

The V gene is TRBV6-1, the J gene TRBJ1-2; 8 bases are a match to TRBD1. Germline V lookup: CDR1 MNHNS, CDR2 SASEGT. The CDR3 has 15 amino acids. The trim removed 2 bases at V and 4 bases at J, leaving 6 bases unmatched. CDR3 sequence (DNA): TGTGCCAGCAGTGAACAGGGGGCAGGGGTCTATGGCTACACCTTC. Translating gives CASSEQGAGVYGYTF.

The gene calls are TRBV19 and TRBJ1-1, with TRBD1 as a possible D gene (5 bases). Per the germline V gene, CDR1 is LNHDA and CDR2 is SQIVND (reference sequence). CDR3 length: 14 amino acids. The V gene lost 3 bases and the J gene lost 1 base, with 9 bases spanning the gap. The CDR3 reads CASSIRGANTEAFF. The CDR3 region has the DNA TGTGCCAGTAGTATTCGGGGCGCGAACACTGAAGCTTTCTTT.

V and J are TRBV18 and TRBJ1-4, with no clear D. From germline, CDR1 is KGHSH and CDR2 LQKENI. Trimming left V 5 bases short and J 0 bases short, with 10 bases between. The CDR3 consists of 15 residues. The CDR3 DNA reads as TGTGCCAGCTCATTCGGATGGGCAACTAATGAAAAACTGTTTTTT. Translated: CASSFGWATNEKLFF.

As concerns this clone: This CDR3 is also generated by other DNA sequences in the sample. The gene calls are TRBV7-9 and TRBJ2-7, with D possibly being TRBD2 (5 bases). Germline lookup yields CDR1 SEHNR and CDR2 FQNEAQ (reference sequence). V was shortened by 3 bases and J by 3 bases, with 9 bases between the two germline ends. The length of the CDR3 is 13 residues. The CDR3 region is CASSFRENYEQYF. The CDR3 nucleotides read TGTGCCAGCAGCTTTAGGGAGAACTACGAGCAGTACTTC.

V is TRBV20-1 and J is TRBJ1-3; 10 bases are a match to TRBD1. Germline-derived CDR1 and CDR2 are DFQATT and SNEGSKA (reference sequence). The J segment lost 8 bases and the V segment lost 7 bases, leaving 2 bases of the junction unmatched. The CDR3 length is 11 residues. Here the CDR3 DNA reads TGCAGTGGCGGACAGGGGGACACCATATATTTT. Amino acid sequence: CSGGQGDTIYF.

This clone was seen more than once but under ten times. The chain links TRBV18 to TRBJ2-3; TRBD1 or TRBD2 may be the D gene (5 bases each). Germline assignment: CDR1 KGHSH and CDR2 LQKENI. Trimming removed 4 bases from V and 2 bases from J, with 10 bases in between. The CDR3 spans 14 residues. The CDR3 DNA follows: TGTGCCAGCTCACTAGGGGAGTACACAGATACGCAGTATTTT. This codes for CASSLGEYTDTQYF.

CDR3 loop: CASRQTGNNQPQHF. CDR3 nucleotide sequence: TGTGCCAGCAGGCAGACAGGGAACAATCAGCCCCAGCATTTT. The chain joins TRBV28 to TRBJ1-5, with 7 positions matching TRBD1. The germline V gene has CDR1 MDHEN and CDR2 SYDVKM. After removal of 6 bases from V and 3 bases from J, the junction contained 5 bases not matched to a gene. The CDR3 extends over 14 amino acids.

This sequence joins TRBV27 and TRBJ2-1; TRBD2 aligns across 7 bases. J lost 1 base, V lost 2 bases, and 14 bases had no gene match. Germline V gene data show CDR1 as MNHEY and CDR2 as SMNVEV (reference sequence). The CDR3 has 19 amino acids. The CDR3 here is CASSLTPTGGRSSYNEQFF. CDR3 coding DNA: TGTGCCAGCAGTTTAACCCCCACCGGCGGGAGATCATCCTACAATGAGCAGTTCTTC.

The rearrangement links TRBV12-3 or TRBV12-4 to TRBJ2-7; D unclear. This CDR3 region has 13 residues. Deletions cut 0 bases from V and 3 bases from J, with 6 bases between. CDR3 nucleotide sequence: TGTGCCAGCAGTTTAGCGAGCCTCTACGAGCAGTACGTC. Protein: CASSLASLYEQYV.

The chain uses TRBV24-1 and TRBJ2-2, with 7 bases aligning to TRBD2. Trimming at V came to 9 bases and at J to 1 base, leaving 1 base not matched to a gene. The CDR3 loop spans 13 amino acids. Germline V gives CDR1 KGHDR, CDR2 SFDVKD. The CDR3 is CATGGVNTGELFF. The CDR3 region has the DNA TGTGCCACCGGGGGGGTGAACACCGGGGAGCTGTTTTTT.

This clone was counted a single time. J is TRBJ1-1 and V is TRBV11-2; TRBD1 might be the D (5 bases). Trimming removed 3 bases from V and 1 base from J, with 6 bases in between. CDR3 length equals 13 residues. In germline, CDR1 is SGHAT, CDR2 FQNNGV. CDR3: CASSLGQNTEAFF. DNA for the CDR3: TGTGCCAGCAGCTTGGGGCAGAACACTGAAGCTTTCTTT.

This chain links TRBV5-1 with TRBJ2-7; 10 nucleotides match TRBD2. This CDR3 is 21 amino acids long. The V gene end was trimmed by 3 bases and the J gene end by 2 bases; junction bases not matched to a gene: 23. Germline assignment: CDR1 SGHRS and CDR2 YFSETQ. This CDR3 is CASSSPPTSGEYQYPTYEQYF. In nucleotides, the CDR3 is TGCGCCAGCAGCTCACCACCTACTAGCGGGGAATATCAATACCCTACCTACGAGCAGTACTTC.